The clone carrying this TCR beta chain has just a few counts. Germline V lookup: CDR1 MNHEY, CDR2 SMNVEV (reference sequence). The CDR3 is 15 amino acids. With 5 bases clipped from V and 5 bases from J, the junction kept 7 bases outside the gene matches. This sample is drawn from a study of cytomegalovirus exposure and HLA in healthy donors. Primers: 60 Vbeta forward and 13 Jbeta reverse. Sequencing was performed with immunoSEQ multiplex PCR; in TCRdb, only in-frame clones are kept and a portion is missing. The sample has approximately 160,000 clones, around 68% seen once. The gene calls are TRBV27 and TRBJ2-5, with TRBD2 identical over 11 bases. This clonotype originated in a woman in her thirties or forties in good health and CMV-seropositive. The sequencing input was PBMCs. In DNA form, the CDR3 reads TGTGCCAGCAGTCCAACTAGCGGGAGCGGGGAGACCCAGTACTTC. Translating gives CASSPTSGSGETQYF.